This TCR beta chain is from a study of graft-versus-host responses after intestinal transplantation (dated by TCRdb to the early 2020s). For the wider study: Multivisceral, liver-intestinal, or isolated intestinal transplants were received by the recipients. Donor T cell macrochimerism was defined as a peak of at least 4% donor T cells among recipient peripheral blood mononuclear cells. Rather than being sequenced by the commercial service, samples from a few later patients were sequenced in-house on an Illumina MiSeq and processed with MiXCR. Every recipient was given anti-thymocyte globulin induction, followed by about three years of maintenance tacrolimus and steroids. A cohort of roughly 25 intestinal transplant recipients, including one retransplant, was enrolled, and a few patients lacking pretransplant specimens were excluded. Alloreactive clones were identified by sequencing pre-transplant mixed lymphocyte reaction products and comparing these products with unstimulated pre-transplant donor and recipient T cells. Bulk TCR-beta CDR3 sequencing was used to track graft-versus-host and host-versus-graft alloreactive T cell clones in the graft, circulation and bone marrow after intestinal transplantation. Summary of the overall study and its limitations: The relatively low number and heterogeneity of intestinal transplant patients limited the conclusions. GvH clones were detected in recipient bone marrow, and some of these GvH clones were observed earlier in ileal mucosa or blood, consistent with an intestinal mucosal origin. In patients with donor T cell macrochimerism, the allografts had high GvH to HvG T cell clonal ratios. Peak levels of circulating GvH clones were associated with declines in HvG clones early after transplant.

Reading from cysteine to phenylalanine, the CDR3 counts 16 amino acids. Just CDR3 DNA is preserved here, 48 bases in frame from base 1. V and J are trimmed by 4 bases and 5 bases, and the gene matches miss 12 bases of the junction. CDR1 and CDR2, looked up from the germline V gene, are LGHNA and YNFKEQ. Reading the label with the study, this specimen's time point is: cells obtained before transplantation from donor or recipient. In the mixed lymphocyte reactions, some 200,000 CFSE-labeled pre-transplant responders were plated with some 200,000 irradiated violet-dye-labeled stimulators and cultured for roughly six days. After the mixed lymphocyte reaction, proliferating CD3+CD4+CFSE-low and CD3+CD8+CFSE-low responder cells were FACS-sorted on a BD Influx sorter. This clone was picked up one time. Base qualities are not recorded, but no much larger clone differs from it by a single base. Library preparation was by the immunoSEQ multiplex PCR assay. In most patients, genomic DNA was isolated using the Qiagen DNeasy Blood and Tissue Kit and sent frozen to Adaptive Biotechnologies for TCR sequencing. For most patients, genomic DNA was subjected to high-throughput TCR-beta CDR3 sequencing by Adaptive Biotechnologies. The original methods were these. Adaptive's ImmunoSEQ software was the source of the TCR sequencing data for 15 to 20 patients, while a few other patients were processed with MiXCR and VDJtools. To correct CD4 versus CD8 sorting errors, sequences present in both subsets at a frequency ratio below 5:1 were removed. CDR3 nucleotide sequences shared between donor and recipient were removed because the origin of such sequences could not be assigned. Alloreactive clones required at least 2-fold expansion over unstimulated cells and minimum CFSE-low frequency of 0.002% (template counts) or 0.001% (read counts). Mappable clones were those detected in sequenced pre-transplant spleen, lymph node, or MLR CFSE-low populations of the donor or recipient. Cumulative frequency of alloreactive clones was calculated as a percentage of all sequences weighted by copy number. TCRdb holds this immuneACCESS table with in-frame rearrangements only. Some clones are missing; in checked studies, unresolved V genes explain under half, and the rest has no known cause. V and J calls plus clone size are reproduced from that table; the DNA served to infer D and trimming. The sample data list 11,000 to 15,000 clones, and 25% to 30% of these were observed just once. The ten top clones hold roughly 3.9% of the sample.

The rearrangement combines TRBV4-2 with TRBJ1-2, with TRBD1 matching 8 junction bases. The sample consisted of alloreactive CD4+ T cells from a mixed lymphocyte reaction culture, taken before intestinal transplant. Explained via the paper, the cell subset or site label denotes: CFSE-low proliferating T cells sorted from roughly six-day pre-transplant mixed lymphocyte reaction (GvH or HvG direction). This TCR derives from a human patient who received an intestinal transplant. Read as DNA, the sequence is TGTGCCAGCAGCCCGGACAGGGCCCCCGCGCTTTATGGCTACACCTTC. This codes for CASSPDRAPALYGYTF.